This entry lists 2 T cell receptor beta chains sequenced from one sample in a study of shared clonotypes between healthy human individuals (dated by TCRdb to 2020 to 2021). Library preparation used the immunoSEQ multiplex PCR assay. Drawn from immuneACCESS, this table holds only the in-frame rearrangements with V and J called that TCRdb kept. Clones are partly lost; checked studies trace under half to an unresolved V gene and leave the rest unexplained. The table for this sample lists about 1 million clones; 70% to 80% of them were counted only once. Together, the top ten hold about 1.5% of the sample. The sequencing sample was made of memory CD4+ T cells sorted from blood. According to the study, the label for this sample's cell subset or site signals: CD45RA-negative fraction. The receptors shown here come from a man aged 18-30 years in good health.

The genes are TRBV5-1 and TRBJ1-1; 9 bases fit TRBD1. The CDR3 sequence is 15 residues long. Germline V gene sequence: CDR1 SGHRS, CDR2 YFSETQ. V dropped 7 bases and J dropped 6; count of bases not matched to a gene: 13. CDR3 coding DNA: TGCGCCAGCTCAACAGGGGGCTTCTCGGAAGCTGAAGCTTTCTTT. Amino acids: CASSTGGFSEAEAFF.

J is TRBJ2-1 and V is TRBV10-3; D remains ambiguous. Trimming removed 2 bases at V and 1 base at J, with 6 bases between. The germline V gene encodes CDR1 ENHRY and CDR2 SYGVKD. This CDR3 has 14 residues. The CDR3 reads CAISEEPSYNEQFF. CDR3 DNA sequence: TGTGCCATCAGTGAGGAACCTTCCTACAATGAGCAGTTCTTC.